This T cell receptor beta chain derives from a study of blood T cell repertoires in COVID-19. Study-level background: The United States, Italy and Spain provided the acute and convalescent COVID-19 samples. In each case, the material was cDNA or gDNA derived from T cells, B-cell-depleted T cells, or PBMCs.

The V gene's germline CDR1 is DFQATT and CDR2 SNEGSKA (reference sequence). The V end was cut by 3 bases, the J end by 7 bases, with 21 bases between. This CDR3 spans 16 amino acids. Source study methods: Estimation of nucleated cell counts was performed using reference gene primer amplification. This table comes from immunoSEQ multiplex PCR, and its TCRdb copy is limited to in-frame clones, with some not included. The V and J calls and the clone size are those of that table, but D and trimming were determined from the DNA. There are 250,000 to 300,000 clones in the sample; roughly 90% occur only once, and about 10% lies in the top ten. Enrolment of Seattle patients took place during active infection, and they were followed longitudinally.

The sequence came from a woman aged 30 to 39 with COVID-19, enrolled during active disease. The V call is TRBV20-1, the J call TRBJ2-2, with D possibly being TRBD1 (5 bases). Sequenced: peripheral blood. As DNA, the CDR3 is TGCAGTGCTAGTTCTGGCAGGGCCCATTTTGGCGGGGAGCTGTTTTTT. Residues: CSASSGRAHFGGELFF.